The 18 T cell receptor beta chains given below trace back to one sample, sequenced in a study of blood T cell repertoires in COVID-19. The repertoire was sequenced with immunoSEQ multiplex PCR; TCRdb's copy has only in-frame clones and lacks some. The table records 150,000 to 200,000 clones, around 80% of them present only once. Material for sequencing was peripheral blood. These receptors were collected from a man aged 30 to 39 with active or convalescent COVID-19.

This chain joins TRBV5-6 and TRBJ1-2; 10 bases are a match to TRBD1. Germline values: CDR1 SGHDT, CDR2 YYEEEE. V dropped 4 bases and J dropped 1; count of bases not matched to a gene: 13. The CDR3 is 18 amino acids. Here the CDR3 DNA reads TGTGCCAGCAGCCCCCCATGGTCGGACAGGGGGGTTAACTATGGCTACACCTTC. This encodes CASSPPWSDRGVNYGYTF.

The chain is built from TRBV5-4 and TRBJ1-3; no clear D gene. CDR1 is SGHNT, CDR2 YYREEE, per germline (reference sequence). V was clipped by 0 bases and J by 0 bases, with 10 bases between them. The CDR3 sequence is 16 residues long. CDR3 in DNA: TGTGCCAGCAGCTTGGATGTCGCCAGCTCTGGAAACACCATATATTTT. Its protein is CASSLDVASSGNTIYF.

This chain links TRBV3-1 (or the pseudogene TRBV3-2) with TRBJ1-6; 9 positions match TRBD1. Germline V gene lookup returns CDR1 LGHDT and CDR2 YNNKEL (reference sequence). The CDR3 extends over 16 amino acids. With V trimmed by 4 bases and J by 10 bases, 11 bases remained unmatched. The CDR3 here is CASSRGTGLFNSPLHF. The DNA of the CDR3 is TGTGCCAGCAGCCGTGGGACAGGGTTGTTCAACTCACCCCTCCACTTT.

This chain uses TRBV6-2 or TRBV6-3 with TRBJ1-2; perhaps TRBD1 as D (6 bases). Trimming stripped 7 bases from V and 7 bases from J, with 16 bases between. Germline loops: CDR1 MNHEY, CDR2 SVGEGT. The CDR3 runs to 13 residues. This CDR3 is CASTPGAIGGYTF. In nucleotides, the CDR3 is TGTGCCAGCACCCCGGGGGCGATCGGTGGCTACACCTTC.

The chain couples TRBV14 to TRBJ2-7; 8 nucleotides align to TRBD2. Germline V lookup: CDR1 SGHDN, CDR2 FVKESK. The J segment lost 5 bases and the V segment lost 3 bases, leaving 12 bases of the junction unmatched. This CDR3 region has 16 residues. This chain's CDR3 is CASSHISGTRLDEQYF. CDR3 sequence (DNA): TGTGCCAGCAGCCATATTAGCGGGACTCGGCTAGACGAGCAGTACTTC.

Note on this clone: The junction and the germline gene differ at one end; a read error may be behind it. This sequence joins TRBV7-7 and TRBJ2-1, with TRBD1 as a possible D gene (6 bases). CDR1 is SSHAT, CDR2 FNYEAQ, per germline (reference sequence). The CDR3 sequence is 19 residues long. CDR3 DNA: TGTGCTAGCAGGTTGAGGTGCGACACAGGGAACCCCGTCTTGGCGGAGCAGTTCTTC. The encoded protein is CASRLRCDTGNPVLAEQFF.

This rearrangement joins TRBV3-1 (or the pseudogene TRBV3-2) to TRBJ2-1; tentative D call: TRBD1 (6 bases). Germline CDR1 is LGHDT and CDR2 is YNNKEL (reference sequence). The CDR3 has 16 residues. V lost 4 bases, J lost 3 bases, and 16 bases lay in between. CDR3 bases: TGTGCCAGCAGCCGGGGGCAGGGACACTACTACAATGAGCAGTTCTTC. This encodes CASSRGQGHYYNEQFF.

J is TRBJ1-6 and V is TRBV28; weak D call: TRBD1 (6 bases). V gave up 6 bases and J gave up 1 base, with 13 bases separating them. From germline, CDR1 is MDHEN and CDR2 SYDVKM. The CDR3 loop spans 16 amino acids. CDR3 amino acids: CASSSAGVSYNSPLHF. CDR3 nucleotides: TGTGCCAGCAGCAGCGCAGGGGTTTCCTATAATTCACCCCTCCACTTT.

V and J are TRBV28 and TRBJ2-7; D perhaps matches TRBD1 (5 bases). The V gene lost 3 bases and the J gene lost 6 bases, with 18 bases spanning the gap. Germline loops: CDR1 MDHEN, CDR2 SYDVKM. The CDR3 runs 15 residues. The CDR3 reads CASSLTAGPTGEQYV. The CDR3 nucleotides read TGTGCCAGCAGTTTGACTGCAGGTCCAACAGGCGAGCAGTACGTC.

The V call is TRBV2, the J call TRBJ2-1, with 7 bases matching TRBD1. Germline CDR1 is SNHLY and CDR2 is FYNNEI. The length of the CDR3 is 14 residues. V lost 6 bases and J lost 2; bases outside the gene matches: 4. CDR3 nucleotide sequence: TGTGCCAGCAGAGAGACAGGGCCCTACAATGAGCAGTTCTTC. Protein sequence: CASRETGPYNEQFF.

CDR3 nucleotides: TGTGCCAGCAGACGATTCGGGGGGCCAACTAGCGAGCAGTACTTC. It translates to CASRRFGGPTSEQYF. V and J are TRBV7-9 and TRBJ2-7, with D possibly matching TRBD2 (7 bases). The germline CDR1 and CDR2 sequences are SEHNR and FQNEAQ (reference sequence). V lost 6 bases to trimming and J lost 6 bases, with 21 bases between them. The CDR3 is 15 amino acids.

This chain uses TRBV10-3 with TRBJ1-1; D ambiguous. CDR3 size: 13 residues. The germline CDR1 and CDR2 sequences are ENHRY and SYGVKD. Between the trimmed V and J ends, which lost 5 bases and 1 base, there was a span of 8 bases. The CDR3 loop is CAISWAGNTEAFF. CDR3 DNA: TGTGCCATCAGTTGGGCGGGGAACACTGAAGCTTTCTTT.

The chain employs TRBV18 and TRBJ1-2, with D unclear. V was trimmed by 6 bases and J by 4 bases, leaving 15 bases between them. Germline-derived CDR1 and CDR2 are KGHSH and LQKENI. The CDR3 loop spans 14 amino acids. The chain's CDR3 is CASSPFKEFYGYTF. In DNA form, the CDR3 reads TGTGCCAGCTCTCCCTTCAAGGAGTTCTATGGCTACACCTTC.

This chain joins TRBV6-5 and TRBJ2-5, with TRBD2 identical over 11 bases. The CDR3 consists of 15 residues. Losses at the gene ends were 6 bases for V and 5 bases for J; bases not matched to a gene: 8. In germline, CDR1 is MNHEY, CDR2 SVGAGI. CDR3 coding DNA: TGTGCCAGCAGAGTAGCGGGGGGGAGACAGGAGACCCAGTACTTC. This translates into CASRVAGGRQETQYF.

This clone has a single count. V is TRBV29-1 and J is TRBJ2-1, with 9 bases lining up with TRBD2. Germline V gives CDR1 SQVTM, CDR2 ANQGSEA. This CDR3 is 15 amino acids long. Trimming at V came to 2 bases and at J to 7 bases, leaving 9 bases not matched to a gene. The CDR3 is CSVENQGLAVNEQFF. The DNA for the CDR3 is TGCAGCGTTGAAAATCAGGGACTAGCAGTGAATGAGCAGTTCTTC.

The CDR3 coding sequence is TGTGCCAGCAGCCAATCGCAGGGAACGGGTCAGCCCCAGCATTTT. This gives the protein CASSQSQGTGQPQHF. The gene calls are TRBV3-1 (or the pseudogene TRBV3-2) and TRBJ1-5, with a weak D call TRBD1 (5 bases). This CDR3 contains 15 residues. The germline V gene encodes CDR1 LGHDT and CDR2 YNNKEL (reference sequence). The ends were cut back, 2 bases at V and 6 bases at J, with 14 bases in the middle.

The V call is TRBV28, the J call TRBJ1-4; 8 nucleotides align to TRBD1. CDR3 size: 14 residues. Germline CDR1 reads MDHEN; CDR2 reads SYDVKM. Trimming at V came to 2 bases and at J to 8 bases, leaving 4 bases not matched to a gene. CDR3 amino acids: CASSLQGAWEKLFF. The CDR3 DNA reads as TGTGCCAGCAGTTTACAGGGGGCCTGGGAAAAACTGTTTTTT.

The V call is TRBV24-1, the J call TRBJ1-1; D not resolved. Per the germline V gene, CDR1 is KGHDR and CDR2 is SFDVKD. V was trimmed by 7 bases and J by 3 bases, leaving 5 bases between them. The CDR3 spans 11 residues. As DNA, the CDR3 is TGTGCCACCAGATATCACACTGAAGCTTTCTTT. Translation gives CATRYHTEAFF.